This T cell receptor beta chain was profiled in a study of CD8+ T cells in alopecia areata. General study findings and limits: Higher clonality and more expanded CD8+ clones appeared in lesional than normal scalp.

This clone was recorded a few times. Its antigen is unknown. The CDR3 sequence is 14 residues long. Germline loops: CDR1 SNHLY, CDR2 FYNNEI. J was trimmed by 7 bases and V by 6 bases; bases with no gene match: 10. The sequencing template was cDNA reverse transcribed from extracted RNA. Profiled with immunoSEQ multiplex PCR; TCRdb holds only in-frame clones, not every one. Of 150,000 to 200,000 clones detected, roughly 66% appear once; the ten largest clones hold roughly 10%. The TCR sequence derives from a human donor with alopecia areata. The source was CD8+ T cells sorted from blood, collected at week 0. V usage is TRBV2 and J usage is TRBJ2-7, with 9 bases aligning to TRBD1. For the CDR3, the DNA is TGTGCCAGCAGGCCGGGGACAGGGTCCTGGGAGCAGTACTTC. Translated, it gives CASRPGTGSWEQYF.